The clone carrying this TCR beta chain showed up many times. Its antigen is unknown. This sample was taken from a study of Graves' ophthalmopathy and Graves' hyperthyroidism. Across the study: Peripheral blood (taken before any treatment) was collected at initial diagnosis.

Additional autoimmune diseases, uncontrolled infections, pregnancy or lactation disqualified patients. Overall study results and limits: Blood also held most thyroid clonotypes expanded above 0.001 frequency.

Germline assignment: CDR1 MDHEN and CDR2 SYDVKM. The CDR3 loop spans 12 amino acids. V gave up 3 bases and J gave up 8 bases, with 5 bases separating them. Amplification of TCR beta CDR3 regions used RNA transcripts. Second-round multiplex PCR came after a first-round RT-PCR that employed HTBI primers. TCRdb analysed the multiplex PCR reads with MiXCR anew, one entry per CDR3 protein. The table records fewer than 600,000 distinct CDR3 sequences, approximately 15% of them present only once. The chain links TRBV28 to TRBJ1-6; no clear D gene. The origin of this receptor is a woman between 25 and 40 years old with Graves' ophthalmopathy. The sequencing sample was made of blood. The CDR3 loop is CASSFSDSPLHF. The CDR3 DNA follows: TGTGCCAGCAGTTTTAGCGATTCACCCCTCCACTTT. Complete variable domain (other parts from reference TRBV28 and TRBJ1-6): DVKVTQSSRYLVKRTGEKVFLECVQDMDHENMFWYRQDPGLGLRLIYFSYDVKMKEKGDIPEGYSVSREKKERFSLILESASTNQTSMYLCASSFSDSPLHFGNGTRLTVT.